The next 21 T cell receptor beta chains were all read from a single sample in a study of shared clonotypes between healthy human individuals. Measured with immunoSEQ multiplex PCR; TCRdb has only the in-frame clones, and not every one. The top ten clones hold about 16% of a sample with about 330,000 clones, roughly 84% of them seen once. Material: memory CD8+ T cells sorted from blood. Subset in this sample: CD45RO+ cells pooled with CCR7-negative TemRA cells. The receptors here all came from a man aged 18 to 29 in good health.

This clone is a singleton in its sample. Here the CDR3 reads CASSGPTSPHQETQYF. Here the CDR3 DNA reads TGTGCCAGCAGCGGACCGACTAGTCCCCATCAAGAGACCCAGTACTTC. V gene TRBV5-6 combines with J gene TRBJ2-5; weak D call: TRBD2 (6 bases). This CDR3 has 16 amino acids. Germline-derived CDR1 and CDR2 are SGHDT and YYEEEE. V shed 4 bases and J shed 2 bases, with 18 bases lying between them. The full variable domain, completed using reference TRBV5-6 and TRBJ2-5, is DAGVTQSPTHLIKTRGQQVTLRCSPKSGHDTVSWYQQALGQGPQFIFQYYEEEERQRGNFPDRFSGHQFPNYSSELNVNALLLGDSALYLCASSGPTSPHQETQYFGPGTRLLVL.

V and J are TRBV5-6 and TRBJ1-2; D not certain. The CDR3 extends over 17 amino acids. Germline V gene sequence: CDR1 SGHDT, CDR2 YYEEEE. V was clipped by 4 bases and J by 0 bases, with 19 bases between them. CDR3 bases: TGTGCCAGCAGCCTGCTGGAAGGTGACTATACTAACTATGGCTACACCTTC. It yields the protein CASSLLEGDYTNYGYTF.

This clone was observed a single time. CDR3 sequence (DNA): TGCGCCAGCAGCTTGAGCGGGGAAGGCGGGGAGCTGTTTTTT. Translating it yields CASSLSGEGGELFF. This sequence joins TRBV5-1 and TRBJ2-2; the match to TRBD2 covers 7 bases. CDR1 SGHRS and CDR2 YFSETQ come from the germline V gene. This CDR3 region has 14 residues. Trimming removed 1 base from V and 7 bases from J; junction bases left unmatched: 4.

The genes are TRBV30 and TRBJ2-7; TRBD2 is a possible D gene (6 bases). Between the trimmed V and J ends, which lost 2 bases and 9 bases, there was a span of 17 bases. Per the germline V gene, CDR1 is GTSNPN and CDR2 is SVGIG (reference sequence). The CDR3 totals 13 residues. The CDR3 sequence: CAWSTGRELGQYF. As DNA, the CDR3 is TGTGCCTGGAGTACCGGGAGAGAACTCGGGCAGTACTTC.

The chain employs TRBV28 and TRBJ1-4, with a possible D match to TRBD1 (5 bases). The CDR3 contains 13 residues. The germline V and J ends were trimmed by 4 bases and 7 bases, with 10 bases remaining between them. The germline gives CDR1 MDHEN, CDR2 SYDVKM. Here the CDR3 DNA reads TGTGCCAGCAGTTACACTGGGGGTGAAAAACTGTTTTTT. It specifies CASSYTGGEKLFF.

In this sample, this clone turned up once. CDR3 loop: CAISGVGTGNMMNYGYTF. The CDR3 nucleotides are TGTGCCATCAGTGGCGTAGGGACAGGGAACATGATGAACTATGGCTACACCTTC. The V gene is TRBV10-3, the J gene TRBJ1-2, with 9 bases aligning to TRBD1. Looked up from germline, CDR1 is ENHRY and CDR2 is SYGVKD. This CDR3 comprises 18 residues. With 4 bases clipped from V and 2 bases from J, the junction kept 14 bases outside the gene matches.

The chain is built from TRBV30 and TRBJ2-2; a weak D match, TRBD2 (7 bases). Deletions cut 2 bases from V and 4 bases from J, with 14 bases between. Germline CDR1 reads GTSNPN; CDR2 reads SVGIG (reference sequence). This CDR3 has 15 residues. CDR3 loop: CAWSLQGGGTGELFF. CDR3 sequence (DNA): TGTGCCTGGAGTCTACAGGGAGGGGGCACCGGGGAGCTGTTTTTT.

The chain's CDR3 is CASSPGQGATDTQYF. The DNA of the CDR3 is TGTGCCAGCAGCCCTGGACAGGGGGCCACAGATACGCAGTATTTT. This chain connects TRBV7-9 to TRBJ2-3; 11 bases fit TRBD1. The CDR3 is made up of 15 amino acids. With 5 bases clipped from V and 2 bases from J, the junction kept 3 bases outside the gene matches. The germline CDR1 and CDR2 sequences are SEHNR and FQNEAQ (reference sequence).

This clone was detected once. The chain carries TRBV27 and TRBJ2-7, with 11 bases aligning to TRBD1. The CDR3 loop spans 14 amino acids. V gave up 4 bases and J gave up 3 bases; unmatched junction bases: 2. CDR1 and CDR2 (germline): MNHEY, SMNVEV (reference sequence). The CDR3 sequence: CASSWGTGGYEQYF. The CDR3 DNA reads TGTGCCAGCAGTTGGGGGACAGGGGGCTACGAGCAGTACTTC.

The CDR3 reads CASSGTVTSYEQYF. The CDR3 DNA is TGTGCCAGTTCCGGGACAGTAACTTCCTACGAGCAGTACTTC. The chain has TRBV2 and TRBJ2-7; 7 bases align to TRBD1. The J segment lost 1 base and the V segment lost 9 bases, leaving 9 bases of the junction unmatched. The CDR3 runs 14 residues. CDR1 SNHLY and CDR2 FYNNEI come from the germline V gene.

The chain is built from TRBV9 and TRBJ1-6, with D perhaps TRBD1 (5 bases). This CDR3 is built from 14 residues. V was pared by 2 bases and J by 10 bases, with 13 bases between. Germline lookup yields CDR1 SGDLS and CDR2 YYNGEE. The DNA for the CDR3 is TGTGCCAGCAGCGTTGGCCCGGAGGGGTCACCCCTCCACTTT. It encodes CASSVGPEGSPLHF.

The CDR3: CASSQDVTGQGPTDTQYF. The CDR3 region has the DNA TGCGCCAGCAGCCAAGATGTGACGGGACAGGGACCCACAGATACGCAGTATTTT. The V gene is TRBV4-1, the J gene TRBJ2-3; 9 nucleotides agree with TRBD1. The CDR3 is 18 residues long. V shed 0 bases and J 2 bases; nucleotides not matched to a gene: 9. Germline-derived CDR1 and CDR2 are MGHRA and YSYEKL.

This clone was counted a single time. An end of the junction does not agree with germline; a read error may underlie this. The V call is TRBV7-7, the J call TRBJ2-7, with 13 bases fitting TRBD2. Germline assignment: CDR1 SSHAT and CDR2 FNYEAQ (reference sequence). This CDR3 contains 15 residues. CDR3 in DNA: TGTGCTAGCAGCGCAGGGACTAGCGGGACCTACGAGCAGTACTTC. Protein: CASSAGTSGTYEQYF.

To note about this clone: Other DNA sequences of this sample code for an identical CDR3. The J gene is TRBJ2-3, the V gene TRBV2, with 9 bases identical to TRBD1. There are 14 residues in the CDR3. CDR1 SNHLY and CDR2 FYNNEI come from the germline V gene. With V trimmed by 3 bases and J by 3 bases, 1 base remained unmatched. This chain's CDR3 is CASSEGQGTDTQYF. In DNA, the CDR3 is TGTGCCAGCAGTGAGGGACAGGGAACAGATACGCAGTATTTT. Looking up the rest from reference TRBV2 and TRBJ2-3 gives the full variable domain: EPEVTQTPSHQVTQMGQEVILRCVPISNHLYFYWYRQILGQKVEFLVSFYNNEISEKSEIFDDQFSVERPDGSNFTLKIRSTKLEDSAMYFCASSEGQGTDTQYFGPGTRLTVL.

With respect to this clone: The sample holds other DNA sequences that translate to the same CDR3. The chain uses TRBV28 and TRBJ2-7; a weak D match, TRBD1 (5 bases). Germline V gene lookup returns CDR1 MDHEN and CDR2 SYDVKM. The CDR3 is 14 amino acids. V was shortened by 6 bases and J by 0 bases, with 12 bases between the two germline ends. The CDR3 reads CASSLGHHSYEQYF. CDR3 coding DNA: TGTGCCAGCAGCCTCGGACACCACTCCTACGAGCAGTACTTC.

In regard to this clone: Other DNA sequences in this specimen translate into the identical CDR3. The J gene is TRBJ1-1, the V gene TRBV6-5, with 11 bases that match TRBD1. Germline V gives CDR1 MNHEY, CDR2 SVGAGI. V shed 2 bases and J 4 bases; nucleotides not matched to a gene: 0. CDR3 length: 14 amino acids. CDR3 loop: CASSYGTGGTEAFF. CDR3 nucleotide sequence: TGTGCCAGCAGTTACGGGACAGGGGGCACTGAAGCTTTCTTT.

As concerns this clone: Other DNA sequences in the sample encode the same CDR3. The V and J genes are TRBV27 and TRBJ1-5, with D unresolved. This CDR3 is built from 14 residues. Trimming took 2 bases from V and 2 from J, leaving 7 bases between them. From germline, CDR1 is MNHEY and CDR2 SMNVEV (reference sequence). CDR3 nucleotide sequence: TGTGCCAGCAGTTTACAAGGAGGCAATCAGCCCCAGCATTTT. As protein: CASSLQGGNQPQHF.

This chain joins TRBV15 and TRBJ1-1; the match to TRBD1 covers 9 bases. J lost 1 base, V lost 8 bases, and 5 bases had no gene match. CDR1 and CDR2 from the germline V gene are LNHNV and YYDKDF (reference sequence). This CDR3 is built from 14 residues. The CDR3 nucleotides are TGTGCCACCTCCCTGGACAGGGGGAACACTGAAGCTTTCTTT. Its protein is CATSLDRGNTEAFF.

The chain links TRBV28 to TRBJ2-7, with D tentatively TRBD1 (6 bases). The CDR3 is made up of 16 amino acids. V was pared by 1 base and J by 2 bases, with 15 bases between. CDR1 is MDHEN and CDR2 is SYDVKM in the germline V gene. Here the CDR3 DNA reads TGTGCCAGCAGTTTATCCAGACAGGAGATAACCTACGAGCAGTACTTC. This encodes CASSLSRQEITYEQYF.

The chain uses TRBV6-5 and TRBJ2-3; D not certain. The CDR3 has 13 residues. Germline V CDR1 and CDR2: MNHEY, SVGAGI. Trimming shortened V by 0 bases and J by 2 bases, and 3 bases separated the two germline ends. The CDR3 DNA follows: TGTGCCAGCAGTTACTCAGACACAGATACGCAGTATTTT. This gives the protein CASSYSDTDTQYF.

This clone was seen a handful of times. V usage is TRBV9 and J usage is TRBJ2-7; D might be TRBD2 (6 bases). The germline V gene has CDR1 SGDLS and CDR2 YYNGEE. The CDR3 is 14 residues long. V lost 1 base, J lost 2 bases, and 10 bases lay in between. The CDR3 loop reads CASSVNPSAYEQYF. In nucleotides, the CDR3 is TGTGCCAGCAGCGTAAATCCTAGCGCCTACGAGCAGTACTTC. The full variable domain, in which reference TRBV9 and TRBJ2-7 provide the parts outside the CDR3, is DSGVTQTPKHLITATGQRVTLRCSPRSGDLSVYWYQQSLDQGLQFLIQYYNGEERAKGNILERFSAQQFPDLHSELNLSSLELGDSALYFCASSVNPSAYEQYFGPGTRLTVT.